This TCR beta chain is from a study of T cells after yellow fever vaccination. Study results and limitations: A large majority of primary-vaccination clones showed up again after the booster (roughly 96% CD4, around 90% CD8). Highly abundant clonotypes carried over from the bulk population could end up in FACS-sorted repertoires as contaminants.

This clonotype was seen many times. The antigen remains undetermined. Each CDR3 protein gets one entry after TCRdb re-called the 5' RACE reads with MiXCR. The sample has some 390,000 distinct CDR3 sequences, 6% to 8% seen once. V lost 3 bases and J lost 3; bases outside the gene matches: 6. Germline V lookup: CDR1 SGHTA, CDR2 FQGNSA. CDR3 length equals 16 residues. The origin of this receptor is a man in his thirties or forties who received the YFV17D yellow fever vaccine. The chain is built from TRBV7-2 and TRBJ2-3; 10 nucleotides agree with TRBD2. The material sequenced was PBMCs, taken 5 days after the yellow fever booster vaccination. Here the CDR3 reads CASSFLTSGITDTQYF. The DNA of the CDR3 is TGTGCCAGCAGCTTTCTTACTAGCGGGATTACAGATACGCAGTATTTT.